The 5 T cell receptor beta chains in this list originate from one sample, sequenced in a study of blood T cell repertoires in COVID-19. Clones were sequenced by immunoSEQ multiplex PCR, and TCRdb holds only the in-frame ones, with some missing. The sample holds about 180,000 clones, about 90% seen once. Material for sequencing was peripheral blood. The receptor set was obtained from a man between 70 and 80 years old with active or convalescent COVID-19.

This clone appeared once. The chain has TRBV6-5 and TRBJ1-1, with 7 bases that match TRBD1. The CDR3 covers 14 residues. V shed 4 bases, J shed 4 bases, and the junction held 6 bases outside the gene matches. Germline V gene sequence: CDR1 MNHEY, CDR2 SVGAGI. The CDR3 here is CASSSQTGTTEAFF. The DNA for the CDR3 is TGTGCCAGCAGTTCTCAGACAGGGACCACTGAAGCTTTCTTT.

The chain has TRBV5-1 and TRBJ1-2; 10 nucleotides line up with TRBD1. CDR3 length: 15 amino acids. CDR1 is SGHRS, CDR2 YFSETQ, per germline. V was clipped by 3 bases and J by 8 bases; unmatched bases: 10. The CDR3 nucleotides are TGCGCCAGCAGCTCCGCACGGGACAGGGGTAACGGCTACACCTTC. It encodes CASSSARDRGNGYTF.

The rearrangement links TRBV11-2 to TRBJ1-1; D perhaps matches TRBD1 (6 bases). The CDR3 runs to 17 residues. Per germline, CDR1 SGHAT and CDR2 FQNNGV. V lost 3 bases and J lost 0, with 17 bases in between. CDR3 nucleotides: TGTGCCAGCAGCTTGCGCCCGGGACATCTGCTGAACACTGAAGCTTTCTTT. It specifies CASSLRPGHLLNTEAFF.

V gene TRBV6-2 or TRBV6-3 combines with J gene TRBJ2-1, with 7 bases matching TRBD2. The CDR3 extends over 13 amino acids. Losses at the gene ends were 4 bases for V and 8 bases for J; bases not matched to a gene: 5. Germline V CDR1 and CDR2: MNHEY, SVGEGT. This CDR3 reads CASSSTSAHEQFF. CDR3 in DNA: TGTGCCAGCAGTTCCACTAGCGCCCATGAGCAGTTCTTC.

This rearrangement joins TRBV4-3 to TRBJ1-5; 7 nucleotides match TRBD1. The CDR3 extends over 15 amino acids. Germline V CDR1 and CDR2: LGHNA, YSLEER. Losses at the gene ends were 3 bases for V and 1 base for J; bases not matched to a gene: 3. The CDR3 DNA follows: TGCGCCAGCAGCCAGGGGACAGCCAGCAATCAGCCCCAGCATTTT. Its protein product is CASSQGTASNQPQHF.